These T cell receptor beta chains were read from a single sample in a study of patients and donors after allogeneic stem cell transplantation. TCRdb reprocessed the RT-PCR reads via MiXCR and lists one record per CDR3 protein. The sample comprises about 210,000 distinct CDR3 sequences, around 41% of which are singletons, and roughly 12% rests with the top ten. The sequenced sample was blood, either unsorted or a sorted T cell fraction (not recorded which). These receptors were taken from a human donor who was either an allogeneic HSCT recipient or a stem cell or donor lymphocyte infusion donor (not recorded which). It is not recorded whose cells these are; they may come from a transplant donor. CDR3s include the opening cysteine and the closing phenylalanine or tryptophan. A D gene is named only where the DNA matches it firmly. Clone sizes are given selectively: once, few, many, or a class where the clone is expanded.

J gene: TRBJ1-5; V gene: TRBV12-3/TRBV12-4; D gene: NA; clone size: NA; CDR3 protein: CASSSGGSQPQHF; CDR3 DNA: TGTGCCAGCAGTTCGGGGGGATCACAGCCCCAGCATTTT
J gene: TRBJ1-1; V gene: TRBV2; D gene: TRBD1; clone size: few; CDR3 protein: CASSDGFPTGSTEAFF; CDR3 DNA: TGTGCCAGCAGTGACGGGTTCCCGACAGGGTCCACTGAAGCTTTCTTT
J gene: TRBJ1-5; V gene: TRBV27; D gene: NA; clone size: NA; CDR3 protein: CASSLRGDNQPQHF; CDR3 DNA: TGTGCCAGCAGTTTACGGGGGGACAATCAGCCCCAGCATTTT
J gene: TRBJ1-4; V gene: TRBV27; D gene: NA; clone size: NA; CDR3 protein: CASSGLGGLKEKLFF; CDR3 DNA: TGTGCCAGCAGTGGGCTTGGGGGGCTCAAGGAAAAACTGTTTTTT
J gene: TRBJ2-1; V gene: TRBV11-2; D gene: NA; clone size: few; CDR3 protein: CASSLSGPTYNEQFF; CDR3 DNA: TGTGCCAGCAGCTTATCTGGTCCTACATACAATGAGCAGTTCTTC
J gene: TRBJ1-3; V gene: TRBV27; D gene: NA; clone size: NA; CDR3 protein: CASSLYGITGPSGNTIYF; CDR3 DNA: TGTGCCAGCAGTTTATACGGCATAACAGGGCCCTCTGGAAACACCATATATTTT
J gene: TRBJ2-7; V gene: TRBV20-1; D gene: TRBD1; clone size: once; CDR3 protein: CSAPGTGGAYEQYF; CDR3 DNA: TGCAGTGCCCCTGGGACAGGGGGGGCCTACGAGCAGTACTTC
J gene: TRBJ1-1; V gene: TRBV6-1; D gene: TRBD1; clone size: NA; CDR3 protein: CASSEIRGQTNTEAFF; CDR3 DNA: TGTGCCAGCAGTGAAATTAGGGGACAGACGAACACTGAAGCTTTCTTT
J gene: TRBJ1-5; V gene: TRBV28; D gene: TRBD1; clone size: NA; CDR3 protein: CASRGQGNSNQPQHF; CDR3 DNA: TGTGCCAGCAGGGGACAGGGGAATAGCAATCAGCCCCAGCATTTT
J gene: TRBJ1-2; V gene: TRBV7-2; D gene: NA; clone size: NA; CDR3 protein: CASSSRQGRNYGYTF; CDR3 DNA: TGTGCCAGCAGCTCGCGGCAGGGCCGGAACTATGGCTACACCTTC
J gene: TRBJ2-2; V gene: TRBV7-9; D gene: NA; clone size: NA; CDR3 protein: CASSPSSYLNTGELFF; CDR3 DNA: TGTGCCAGCAGCCCGTCGAGCTACCTGAACACCGGGGAGCTGTTTTTT
J gene: TRBJ1-2; V gene: TRBV28; D gene: TRBD1; clone size: NA; CDR3 protein: CASSYPPGTGGDGYTF; CDR3 DNA: TGTGCCAGCAGTTATCCCCCCGGGACAGGGGGCGATGGCTACACCTTC
J gene: TRBJ2-2; V gene: TRBV7-7; D gene: NA; clone size: few; CDR3 protein: CASSPGTGTGELFF; CDR3 DNA: TGTGCCAGCAGCCCCGGGACGGGTACCGGGGAGCTGTTTTTT
J gene: TRBJ1-6; V gene: TRBV6-1; D gene: NA; clone size: NA; CDR3 protein: CASSENAAPYF; CDR3 DNA: TGTGCCAGCAGTGAAAATGCAGCTCCTTACTTT
J gene: TRBJ2-5; V gene: TRBV5-1; D gene: TRBD2; clone size: NA; CDR3 protein: CASSFGTNQETQYF; CDR3 DNA: TGCGCCAGCAGTTTCGGGACTAACCAAGAGACCCAGTACTTC
J gene: TRBJ1-1; V gene: TRBV10-3; D gene: NA; clone size: many; CDR3 protein: CAISRLGGTEAFF; CDR3 DNA: TGTGCCATCAGCAGACTTGGAGGCACTGAAGCTTTCTTT
J gene: TRBJ1-5; V gene: TRBV20-1; D gene: TRBD1; clone size: few; CDR3 protein: CSAPGQGNNQPQHF; CDR3 DNA: TGCAGTGCGCCGGGACAGGGAAACAATCAGCCCCAGCATTTT
J gene: TRBJ2-1; V gene: TRBV11-2; D gene: TRBD1; clone size: NA; CDR3 protein: CASSLAFGQGNEQFF; CDR3 DNA: TGTGCCAGCAGCCTAGCCTTCGGACAGGGTAATGAGCAGTTCTTC
J gene: TRBJ1-2; V gene: TRBV7-2; D gene: NA; clone size: NA; CDR3 protein: CASSLVAGNYGYTF; CDR3 DNA: TGTGCCAGCAGCTTAGTAGCAGGCAACTATGGCTACACCTTC
J gene: TRBJ1-6; V gene: TRBV20-1; D gene: NA; clone size: NA; CDR3 protein: CSAKGTIGGSYSPLHF; CDR3 DNA: TGCAGTGCCAAAGGGACCATCGGTGGGAGCTATTCACCCCTCCACTTT
J gene: TRBJ2-1; V gene: TRBV29-1; D gene: NA; clone size: few; CDR3 protein: CSVEYLAFNEQFF; CDR3 DNA: TGCAGCGTTGAATATCTAGCGTTCAATGAGCAGTTCTTC
J gene: TRBJ1-5; V gene: TRBV20-1; D gene: NA; clone size: few; CDR3 protein: CSAREAQRNSNQPQHF; CDR3 DNA: TGCAGTGCTAGAGAGGCGCAGAGAAATAGCAATCAGCCCCAGCATTTT
J gene: TRBJ1-2; V gene: TRBV28; D gene: NA; clone size: NA; CDR3 protein: CATDSRGYTF; CDR3 DNA: TGTGCCACGGACAGTCGGGGCTACACCTTC
J gene: TRBJ1-4; V gene: TRBV7-9; D gene: NA; clone size: NA; CDR3 protein: CASSPPGDRNLFF; CDR3 DNA: TGTGCCAGCAGCCCTCCGGGGGATCGAAATCTGTTTTTT
J gene: TRBJ2-1; V gene: TRBV15; D gene: NA; clone size: NA; CDR3 protein: CATSRVYGDEQFF; CDR3 DNA: TGTGCCACCAGCAGGGTGTATGGGGATGAGCAGTTCTTC
J gene: TRBJ2-1; V gene: TRBV7-2; D gene: NA; clone size: few; CDR3 protein: CASSLETQAYNEQFF; CDR3 DNA: TGTGCCAGCAGCTTAGAAACCCAAGCTTACAATGAGCAGTTCTTC
J gene: TRBJ1-5; V gene: TRBV4-2; D gene: TRBD1; clone size: NA; CDR3 protein: CASSLTGQQGQPQHF; CDR3 DNA: TGTGCCAGCAGCTTAACGGGACAGCAAGGTCAGCCCCAGCATTTT
J gene: TRBJ2-3; V gene: TRBV20-1; D gene: NA; clone size: NA; CDR3 protein: CSARDGRRAESTDTQYF; CDR3 DNA: TGCAGTGCTAGAGACGGCCGTAGGGCGGAGAGCACAGATACGCAGTATTTT
J gene: TRBJ2-3; V gene: TRBV4-1; D gene: NA; clone size: few; CDR3 protein: CASSQREQGRDTQYF; CDR3 DNA: TGCGCCAGCAGCCAACGGGAGCAGGGTAGGGATACGCAGTATTTT
J gene: TRBJ2-5; V gene: TRBV6-5; D gene: NA; clone size: few; CDR3 protein: CASSYELTETQYF; CDR3 DNA: TGTGCCAGCAGTTACGAGCTCACAGAGACCCAGTACTTC
J gene: TRBJ1-5; V gene: TRBV5-6; D gene: NA; clone size: few; CDR3 protein: CASSWGGRGSQPQHF; CDR3 DNA: TGTGCCAGCAGCTGGGGCGGTCGTGGAAGCCAGCCCCAGCATTTT
J gene: TRBJ2-5; V gene: TRBV10-3; D gene: TRBD1; clone size: many; CDR3 protein: CATSTRQGPQETQYF; CDR3 DNA: TGTGCCACCTCGACCCGACAGGGCCCTCAAGAGACCCAGTACTTC
J gene: TRBJ2-5; V gene: TRBV4-1; D gene: NA; clone size: NA; CDR3 protein: CASSPPLRETQYF; CDR3 DNA: TGCGCCAGCAGCCCTCCGCTGAGGGAGACCCAGTACTTC
J gene: TRBJ2-2; V gene: TRBV6-2/TRBV6-3; D gene: NA; clone size: NA; CDR3 protein: CASSYPYTGELFF; CDR3 DNA: TGTGCCAGCAGTTACCCTTACACCGGGGAGCTGTTTTTT
J gene: TRBJ1-3; V gene: TRBV4-1; D gene: TRBD1; clone size: few; CDR3 protein: CASSQGVQGLRGNTIYF; CDR3 DNA: TGCGCCAGCAGCCAAGGAGTACAGGGGTTGAGGGGAAACACCATATATTTT
J gene: TRBJ2-1; V gene: TRBV11-2; D gene: NA; clone size: NA; CDR3 protein: CASSLAGSWEQFF; CDR3 DNA: TGTGCCAGCAGCTTAGCTGGTTCCTGGGAGCAGTTCTTC
J gene: TRBJ1-5; V gene: TRBV12-3/TRBV12-4; D gene: NA; clone size: few; CDR3 protein: CASSLGTQVEPQHF; CDR3 DNA: TGTGCCAGCAGTTTGGGGACACAAGTAGAGCCCCAGCATTTT
J gene: TRBJ1-1; V gene: TRBV19; D gene: NA; clone size: NA; CDR3 protein: CASTAGRPRTEAFF; CDR3 DNA: TGTGCCAGTACCGCGGGACGCCCTCGCACTGAAGCTTTCTTT
J gene: TRBJ2-1; V gene: TRBV20-1; D gene: NA; clone size: NA; CDR3 protein: CSRSRGPSYNEQFF; CDR3 DNA: TGCAGCCGATCCCGGGGGCCCTCCTACAATGAGCAGTTCTTC
J gene: TRBJ1-3; V gene: TRBV7-3; D gene: NA; clone size: NA; CDR3 protein: CASSPAGGGNTIYF; CDR3 DNA: TGTGCCAGCAGCCCCGCCGGGGGTGGAAACACCATATATTTT
J gene: TRBJ2-7; V gene: TRBV4-1; D gene: NA; clone size: NA; CDR3 protein: CASSPGLSWGLSYEQYF; CDR3 DNA: TGCGCCAGCAGCCCAGGGCTGAGCTGGGGGCTATCCTACGAGCAGTACTTC
J gene: TRBJ2-4; V gene: TRBV28; D gene: NA; clone size: few; CDR3 protein: CASSFRRGFEPLAKNIQYF; CDR3 DNA: TGTGCCAGCAGTTTTCGGCGCGGATTCGAACCTTTAGCCAAAAACATTCAGTACTTC
J gene: TRBJ2-7; V gene: TRBV3-1; D gene: NA; clone size: NA; CDR3 protein: CASSQSSTSYEQYF; CDR3 DNA: TGTGCCAGCAGCCAATCTTCCACGAGCTACGAGCAGTACTTC
J gene: TRBJ1-6; V gene: TRBV5-5; D gene: NA; clone size: once; CDR3 protein: CASSWGIAGSYNSPLHF; CDR3 DNA: TGTGCCAGCAGTTGGGGGATAGCTGGCTCCTATAATTCACCCCTCCACTTT
J gene: TRBJ2-2; V gene: TRBV6-5; D gene: TRBD1; clone size: NA; CDR3 protein: CASSDAHLDRAGELFF; CDR3 DNA: TGTGCCAGCAGCGATGCCCATCTCGACAGGGCAGGGGAGCTGTTTTTT
J gene: TRBJ2-3; V gene: TRBV5-1; D gene: NA; clone size: NA; CDR3 protein: CASSLEGFTDTQYF; CDR3 DNA: TGCGCCAGCAGCTTGGAGGGATTCACAGATACGCAGTATTTT
J gene: TRBJ1-6; V gene: TRBV5-5; D gene: NA; clone size: NA; CDR3 protein: CASSLVQGVPLHF; CDR3 DNA: TGTGCCAGCAGCTTGGTACAGGGAGTACCCCTCCACTTT
J gene: TRBJ1-1; V gene: TRBV7-6; D gene: NA; clone size: NA; CDR3 protein: CASSLSRGAGEAFF; CDR3 DNA: TGTGCCAGCAGCTTGTCGCGGGGGGCTGGTGAAGCTTTCTTT
J gene: TRBJ1-2; V gene: TRBV27; D gene: TRBD1; clone size: few; CDR3 protein: CASSLSPPRGTGVSNYGYTF; CDR3 DNA: TGTGCCAGCAGTTTATCGCCCCCCCGTGGGACAGGAGTCTCTAACTATGGCTACACCTTC
J gene: TRBJ1-6; V gene: TRBV10-3; D gene: NA; clone size: NA; CDR3 protein: CAISVEGSYNSPLHF; CDR3 DNA: TGTGCCATCAGTGTAGAAGGTTCCTATAATTCACCCCTCCACTTT
J gene: TRBJ2-1; V gene: TRBV4-2; D gene: NA; clone size: NA; CDR3 protein: CASSQDTTWASNEQFF; CDR3 DNA: TGTGCCAGCAGCCAGGATACTACCTGGGCTAGTAATGAGCAGTTCTTC
J gene: TRBJ1-4; V gene: TRBV5-1; D gene: NA; clone size: NA; CDR3 protein: CASSFRGWGEKLFF; CDR3 DNA: TGCGCCAGCAGCTTCCGGGGTTGGGGTGAAAAACTGTTTTTT
J gene: TRBJ2-2; V gene: TRBV7-9; D gene: NA; clone size: NA; CDR3 protein: CASSARTVTGELFF; CDR3 DNA: TGTGCCAGCAGCGCCAGGACAGTCACCGGGGAGCTGTTTTTT
J gene: TRBJ1-1; V gene: TRBV7-3; D gene: NA; clone size: NA; CDR3 protein: CASGLFSRDMNTEAFF; CDR3 DNA: TGTGCCAGCGGCTTATTTTCCCGGGATATGAACACTGAAGCTTTCTTT
J gene: TRBJ1-1; V gene: TRBV10-3; D gene: NA; clone size: few; CDR3 protein: CAIGREGTEAFF; CDR3 DNA: TGTGCCATCGGCAGGGAGGGCACTGAAGCTTTCTTT